This T cell receptor beta chain was captured in a study of beta chain features in type 1 diabetes. Study-wide findings and caveats: An over-representation of cells with high TCR expression could result from cDNA sequencing.

As regards this clone: Its antigen is unknown. At the DNA level, this CDR3 is encoded by other sequences in the same sample as well.

Expressed TCRB transcripts were sequenced, since all the RNA that had been isolated was reverse transcribed. The assay was immunoSEQ multiplex PCR, and TCRdb's table has in-frame clones only and misses some. The sample includes approximately 330,000 clones, approximately 9.9% seen only once; the top ten take around 0.015%. This clonotype originated in a woman between 25 and 40 years old in good health. Source material: naive CD4+ T cells from blood.

The CDR3 loop reads CASSFSGSSYNEQFF. CDR3 nucleotide sequence: TGCGCCAGCAGCTTTAGTGGGAGCTCCTACAATGAGCAGTTCTTC. The rearrangement joins TRBV5-1 to TRBJ2-1; the D gene is possibly TRBD2 (5 bases). The CDR3 has 15 residues. The germline V and J ends were trimmed by 2 bases and 0 bases, with 9 bases remaining between them. CDR1 SGHRS and CDR2 YFSETQ come from the germline V gene. The full variable domain, completed using reference TRBV5-1 and TRBJ2-1, is KAGVTQTPRYLIKTRGQQVTLSCSPISGHRSVSWYQQTPGQGLQFLFEYFSETQRNKGNFPGRFSGRQFSNSRSEMNVSTLELGDSALYLCASSFSGSSYNEQFFGPGTRLTVL.